One sample yielded the 13 T cell receptor beta chains listed below, sequenced in a study of blood T cell repertoires in COVID-19. The repertoire was sequenced with immunoSEQ multiplex PCR; TCRdb's copy has only in-frame clones and lacks some. The data hold roughly 100,000 clones, with around 87% observed a single time. Sequenced sample: peripheral blood. The origin of the receptors is a man aged 50-60 years with acute or convalescent COVID-19.

This clone was counted once. The chain is built from TRBV11-2 and TRBJ2-7, with TRBD1 matching over 10 bases. J lost 3 bases, V lost 5 bases, and 10 bases had no gene match. This CDR3 has 16 amino acids. Germline V gene data show CDR1 as SGHAT and CDR2 as FQNNGV. The CDR3 sequence is CASSPSFGTGDYEQYF. The CDR3 DNA reads as TGTGCCAGCAGCCCATCTTTCGGGACAGGGGACTACGAGCAGTACTTC.

This chain uses TRBV4-1 with TRBJ1-5, with 8 positions matching TRBD1. V dropped 4 bases and J dropped 6; count of bases not matched to a gene: 5. Germline CDR1 MGHRA, CDR2 YSYEKL. This CDR3 comprises 14 residues. The CDR3 protein is CASSPRQGSQPQHF. The DNA of the CDR3 is TGCGCCAGCAGCCCCCGACAGGGGAGTCAGCCCCAGCATTTT.

The gene calls are TRBV6-5 and TRBJ2-4, with D possibly being TRBD1 (6 bases). V lost 6 bases and J 5 bases, leaving 11 bases between the germline ends. The CDR3 spans 13 residues. Looked up from germline, CDR1 is MNHEY and CDR2 is SVGAGI. The CDR3 coding sequence is TGTGCCAGCAGGAGGACAGACCAAAACATTCAGTACTTC. As protein: CASRRTDQNIQYF.

J is TRBJ2-2 and V is TRBV30, with D possibly being TRBD2 (5 bases). V shed 4 bases and J shed 6 bases, with 9 bases lying between them. Germline V gives CDR1 GTSNPN, CDR2 SVGIG (reference sequence). The CDR3 loop spans 12 amino acids. CDR3 protein: CAWNSGPGELFF. In DNA form, the CDR3 reads TGTGCCTGGAACAGCGGCCCCGGGGAGCTGTTTTTT.

The chain combines TRBV5-1 with TRBJ1-1; D is possibly TRBD1 (5 bases). Trimming took 2 bases from V and 4 from J, leaving 12 bases between them. The CDR3 sequence is 14 residues long. Germline-derived CDR1 and CDR2 are SGHRS and YFSETQ. The CDR3 here is CASSFKGESTEAFF. CDR3 in DNA: TGCGCCAGCAGCTTCAAAGGGGAAAGCACTGAAGCTTTCTTT. Using reference TRBV5-1 and TRBJ1-1 for the parts outside the CDR3, the full variable domain is KAGVTQTPRYLIKTRGQQVTLSCSPISGHRSVSWYQQTPGQGLQFLFEYFSETQRNKGNFPGRFSGRQFSNSRSEMNVSTLELGDSALYLCASSFKGESTEAFFGQGTRLTVV.

This rearrangement joins TRBV9 to TRBJ1-5, with 10 positions matching TRBD1. V shed 8 bases and J 4 bases; nucleotides not matched to a gene: 6. The CDR3 totals 14 residues. CDR1 and CDR2 from the germline V gene are SGDLS and YYNGEE. The DNA for the CDR3 is TGTGCCAGTGGGACAGGGGTAGGGAATCAGCCCCAGCATTTT. This encodes CASGTGVGNQPQHF.

In this sample, this clone turned up once. The V and J genes are TRBV9 and TRBJ2-2, with D perhaps matching TRBD1 (6 bases). The germline gives CDR1 SGDLS, CDR2 YYNGEE. V was pared by 4 bases and J by 11 bases, with 9 bases between. This CDR3 has 11 amino acids. CDR3 DNA: TGTGCCAGCAGCCTCAGGGGAGAGCTGTTTTTT. This encodes CASSLRGELFF.

The chain carries TRBV30 and TRBJ2-1, with D possibly TRBD2 on 6 matching bases. The germline V gene has CDR1 GTSNPN and CDR2 SVGIG (reference sequence). V lost 0 bases to trimming and J lost 4 bases, with 7 bases between them. The CDR3 is 13 residues long. This chain's CDR3 is CAWSVGGYNEQFF. The CDR3 DNA sequence: TGTGCCTGGAGTGTAGGAGGGTACAATGAGCAGTTCTTC.

The chain carries TRBV13 and TRBJ2-2; 8 bases line up with TRBD1. Germline V gives CDR1 PRHDT, CDR2 FYEKMQ (reference sequence). The CDR3 has 16 residues. V shed 0 bases, J shed 3 bases, and the junction held 3 bases outside the gene matches. The CDR3 bases are TGTGCCAGCAGCTTAGGTGGACAGGGTTACACCGGGGAGCTGTTTTTT. Translation gives CASSLGGQGYTGELFF.

CDR3 sequence reads: CASRGLGEQYF. For the CDR3, the DNA is TGTGCCAGCAGGGGGCTGGGGGAGCAGTACTTC. J is TRBJ2-7 and V is TRBV2, with D possibly matching TRBD1 (5 bases). Germline CDR1 is SNHLY and CDR2 is FYNNEI. This CDR3 has 11 amino acids. The V gene lost 6 bases and the J gene lost 7 bases, with 10 bases spanning the gap.

The chain links TRBV12-3 or TRBV12-4 to TRBJ2-4; D is uncertain. This CDR3 spans 12 amino acids. Deletions cut 2 bases from V and 6 bases from J, with 5 bases between. The chain's CDR3 is CASSLSRNIQYF. CDR3 bases: TGTGCCAGCAGTTTAAGCCGAAACATTCAGTACTTC.

This clone came up a few times. This chain's CDR3 is CASSNTENSGNTIYF. CDR3 nucleotides: TGTGCCAGCAGTAACACGGAGAACTCTGGAAACACCATATATTTT. The chain recombines TRBV6-5 with TRBJ1-3, with no clear D. Between the trimmed V and J ends, which lost 5 bases and 0 bases, there was a span of 11 bases. The germline V gene encodes CDR1 MNHEY and CDR2 SVGAGI. The CDR3 runs 15 residues.

This clone was observed once. This chain connects TRBV7-9 to TRBJ2-7; perhaps TRBD2 as D (7 bases). Between the trimmed V and J ends, which lost 3 bases and 6 bases, there was a span of 15 bases. The CDR3 consists of 14 residues. Germline-derived CDR1 and CDR2 are SEHNR and FQNEAQ (reference sequence). The CDR3 coding sequence is TGTGCCAGCAGCTTCGAGGGGGGGGCGACCGAGCAGTACTTC. Translation: CASSFEGGATEQYF.